This is a list of T cell receptor beta chains from one sample in a study of T cells after yellow fever vaccination. TCRdb re-called the 5' RACE reads with MiXCR, one entry per CDR3 protein. The sample carries about 240,000 distinct CDR3 sequences, about 7% recorded once. Sequenced here: CD4+ T cells sorted from PBMCs, sampled 15 days after the yellow fever booster vaccination. These receptors were collected from a man aged 25-45 years who received the YFV17D yellow fever vaccine. The CDR3 runs from the conserved cysteine through the conserved F or W. A D gene is named only where the DNA matches it firmly. Rows may omit the clone size; those that give it use once, few, many or a size class.

V: TRBV4-3; D: -; J: TRBJ1-3; size: -; CDR3: CASSQDLGGRAGNTIYF; DNA: TGCGCCAGCAGCCAAGATCTGGGGGGCAGGGCTGGAAACACCATATATTTT
V: TRBV12-3/TRBV12-4; D: TRBD1; J: TRBJ2-1; size: many; CDR3: CASSPSGTGNEQFF; DNA: TGTGCCAGCAGTCCCTCCGGGACAGGAAATGAGCAGTTCTTC
V: TRBV29-1; D: TRBD2; J: TRBJ2-3; size: few; CDR3: CSAKGGTSGSTDTQYF; DNA: TGCAGCGCAAAGGGGGGGACTAGCGGAAGCACAGATACGCAGTATTTT
V: TRBV25-1; D: -; J: TRBJ2-3; size: -; CDR3: CASTSRPGDFMDTQYF; DNA: TGTGCCAGCACCAGCCGTCCAGGGGATTTTATGGATACGCAGTATTTT
V: TRBV6-2/TRBV6-3; D: -; J: TRBJ1-2; size: -; CDR3: CASEKEEDTF; DNA: TGTGCCAGCGAAAAGGAGGAGGACACCTTC
V: TRBV5-1; D: -; J: TRBJ2-5; size: -; CDR3: CASSLWAGKQETQYF; DNA: TGCGCCAGCAGCTTGTGGGCAGGGAAGCAAGAGACCCAGTACTTC
V: TRBV18; D: -; J: TRBJ2-5; size: few; CDR3: CASSLTQETQYF; DNA: TGTGCCAGCTCACTAACCCAAGAGACCCAGTACTTC
V: TRBV5-4; D: -; J: TRBJ2-1; size: many; CDR3: CASSPRAVDEQFF; DNA: TGTGCCAGCAGCCCTAGAGCGGTGGATGAGCAGTTCTTC
V: TRBV20-1; D: TRBD1; J: TRBJ1-4; size: few; CDR3: CSANRLRGRGTNEKLFF; DNA: TGCAGTGCTAACCGCCTCAGGGGGCGCGGAACTAATGAAAAACTGTTTTTT
V: TRBV12-5; D: TRBD2; J: TRBJ2-1; size: few; CDR3: CASGPWSSGNYNEQFF; DNA: TGTGCTAGTGGTCCCTGGTCCAGCGGGAATTACAATGAGCAGTTCTTC
V: TRBV12-3/TRBV12-4; D: TRBD1; J: TRBJ2-5; size: few; CDR3: CASSNDRGRFETQYF; DNA: TGTGCCAGCAGTAACGACAGGGGGCGCTTTGAGACCCAGTACTTC
V: TRBV7-2; D: TRBD1; J: TRBJ1-1; size: many; CDR3: CASSRSTGGYTEAFF; DNA: TGTGCCAGCAGCAGATCGACAGGGGGATACACTGAAGCTTTCTTT
V: TRBV6-2/TRBV6-3; D: -; J: TRBJ2-7; size: few; CDR3: CASSRPNTGSYEQYF; DNA: TGTGCCAGCAGCCGCCCAAACACAGGATCCTACGAGCAGTACTTC
V: TRBV3-1; D: -; J: TRBJ2-1; size: many; CDR3: CASSQPEYNEQFF; DNA: TGTGCCAGCAGCCAACCTGAGTACAATGAGCAGTTCTTC
V: TRBV4-3; D: TRBD1; J: TRBJ2-1; size: few; CDR3: CASSSRTGDNEQFF; DNA: TGCGCCAGCAGCAGCAGGACAGGGGACAATGAGCAGTTCTTC
V: TRBV6-2/TRBV6-3; D: -; J: TRBJ1-3; size: -; CDR3: CASSYFGGRRNTIYF; DNA: TGTGCCAGCAGTTACTTCGGGGGGCGAAGAAACACCATATATTTT
V: TRBV4-3; D: -; J: TRBJ1-1; size: many; CDR3: CASSQDGQLEAFF; DNA: TGCGCCAGCAGCCAAGACGGACAGCTCGAAGCTTTCTTT
V: TRBV2; D: TRBD2; J: TRBJ2-1; size: many; CDR3: CASSEAVLAGQGEQFF; DNA: TGTGCCAGCAGTGAAGCGGTCCTAGCGGGGCAAGGCGAGCAGTTCTTC
V: TRBV4-3; D: -; J: TRBJ2-3; size: few; CDR3: CASSAQGPDTQYF; DNA: TGCGCCAGCAGCGCCCAGGGTCCAGATACGCAGTATTTT
V: TRBV6-2/TRBV6-3; D: TRBD1; J: TRBJ2-7; size: -; CDR3: CASSYPTGDLGYEQYF; DNA: TGTGCCAGCAGTTACCCAACAGGGGACCTAGGATACGAGCAGTACTTC
V: TRBV15; D: TRBD2; J: TRBJ2-4; size: -; CDR3: CATSTRRGGRGKNIQYF; DNA: TGTGCCACCAGCACGCGGCGGGGGGGTAGGGGCAAAAACATTCAGTACTTC
V: TRBV20-1; D: -; J: TRBJ2-2; size: many; CDR3: CSARDPGVDTGELFF; DNA: TGCAGTGCTAGAGATCCAGGGGTCGACACCGGGGAGCTGTTTTTT
V: TRBV3-1; D: TRBD2; J: TRBJ2-1; size: many; CDR3: CASSQSPASGSNNEQFF; DNA: TGTGCCAGCAGCCAATCCCCCGCTAGCGGGAGCAACAATGAGCAGTTCTTC
V: TRBV30; D: -; J: TRBJ1-5; size: -; CDR3: CAWRRGSNQPQHF; DNA: TGTGCCTGGCGACGAGGGAGCAATCAGCCCCAGCATTTT
V: TRBV10-3; D: -; J: TRBJ1-5; size: many; CDR3: CAISAEPHQPQHF; DNA: TGTGCCATCAGTGCGGAGCCGCATCAGCCCCAGCATTTT
V: TRBV5-1; D: -; J: TRBJ2-2; size: once; CDR3: CASSSPPETGELFF; DNA: TGCGCCAGCAGCTCCCCTCCGGAGACCGGGGAGCTGTTTTTT
V: TRBV6-5; D: TRBD2; J: TRBJ2-5; size: many; CDR3: CASSYSGTSGSAETQYF; DNA: TGTGCCAGCAGTTATTCCGGGACTAGCGGGAGCGCGGAGACCCAGTACTTC
V: TRBV20-1; D: TRBD2; J: TRBJ2-7; size: -; CDR3: CSAAVRAGAYEQYF; DNA: TGCAGTGCGGCTGTACGGGCGGGAGCCTACGAGCAGTACTTC
V: TRBV29-1; D: -; J: TRBJ2-1; size: -; CDR3: CSVAWGTGYNEQFF; DNA: TGCAGCGTTGCTTGGGGGACTGGCTACAATGAGCAGTTCTTC
V: TRBV5-1; D: TRBD1; J: TRBJ1-6; size: few; CDR3: CASSPWATLRGQVNSPLHF; DNA: TGCGCCAGCAGCCCATGGGCCACCTTGAGGGGGCAGGTTAATTCACCCCTCCACTTT
V: TRBV7-2; D: TRBD1; J: TRBJ2-7; size: -; CDR3: CASSLEGGLGGEQYF; DNA: TGTGCCAGCAGCCTAGAAGGGGGCCTTGGCGGCGAGCAGTACTTC
V: TRBV5-1; D: TRBD1; J: TRBJ2-3; size: few; CDR3: CASSAGQGSTDTQYF; DNA: TGCGCCAGCAGCGCCGGACAGGGAAGCACAGATACGCAGTATTTT
V: TRBV7-2; D: TRBD1; J: TRBJ2-3; size: many; CDR3: CASSPGTGSDTQYF; DNA: TGTGCCAGCAGCCCCGGGACAGGCTCAGATACGCAGTATTTT
V: TRBV7-8; D: TRBD1; J: TRBJ2-3; size: -; CDR3: CASSTRQGSSTDTQYF; DNA: TGTGCCAGCAGCACACGACAGGGATCTAGCACAGATACGCAGTATTTT
V: TRBV6-5; D: -; J: TRBJ1-4; size: -; CDR3: CASSYPTGNHEKLFF; DNA: TGTGCCAGCAGTTACCCTACAGGGAACCATGAAAAACTGTTTTTT
V: TRBV7-8; D: TRBD2; J: TRBJ2-1; size: -; CDR3: CASSLARTSGHEQFF; DNA: TGTGCCAGCAGCTTAGCGAGGACTAGCGGTCATGAGCAGTTCTTC
V: TRBV5-1; D: TRBD1; J: TRBJ2-1; size: many; CDR3: CASSSTGGWYEQFF; DNA: TGCGCCAGCAGCTCGACAGGGGGCTGGTATGAGCAGTTCTTC